This T cell receptor (beta chain) was sequenced for a study of CD8 T cells in Susac syndrome. The germline V and J ends were trimmed by 3 bases and 10 bases, with 14 bases remaining between them. CDR1 and CDR2 (germline): SGHRS, YFSETQ. This CDR3 has 13 amino acids. The authors reverse transcribed about 0.5 to 1 ug RNA with random hexamers. TCRdb analysed the immunoSEQ multiplex PCR reads with MiXCR anew, one entry per CDR3 protein. The table shows some 200,000 distinct CDR3 sequences, with 80% to 95% occurring only once. This sequence joins TRBV5-1 and TRBJ1-5, with no clear D. The sample was CD8+ T cells from PBMCs. The receptor's source is a human donor with multiple sclerosis. The CDR3 DNA reads TGCGCCAGCAGCTCGGAACCCTACGGACCCCAGCATTTT. Protein product: CASSSEPYGPQHF.